Each of the 31 T cell receptor beta chains below was sequenced from the same sample in a study of blood T cell repertoires in COVID-19. Assay: immunoSEQ multiplex PCR; the TCRdb copy retains only in-frame clones and omits some. This sample has 80,000 to 95,000 clones, with roughly 71% found just once. Input material: peripheral blood. The receptor set was obtained from a woman older than 75 with acute or convalescent COVID-19.

The chain has TRBV18 and TRBJ1-3; 7 nucleotides line up with TRBD1. The CDR3 loop spans 17 amino acids. Germline CDR1 reads KGHSH; CDR2 reads LQKENI. Trimming cost V 3 bases and J 0 bases; bases outside gene matches: 8. CDR3: CASSPTGSSYSGNTIYF. The CDR3 nucleotides are TGTGCCAGCTCACCGACAGGGTCGTCTTACTCTGGAAACACCATATATTTT.

Comment on this clone: Within the sample, other DNA sequences also encode this same CDR3. This rearrangement joins TRBV4-2 to TRBJ2-7; 7 bases align to TRBD2. CDR3 length: 16 residues. Germline V CDR1 and CDR2: LGHNA, YNFKEQ. Unmatched junction bases numbered 12, after V lost 1 base and J lost 6 bases. The CDR3 nucleotides are TGTGCCAGCAGCCAAGGGGGTGGGAGGGGTCTGGGCGAGCAGTACTTC. It translates to CASSQGGGRGLGEQYF.

The chain is built from TRBV5-4 and TRBJ1-4, with 8 positions matching TRBD1. CDR1 is SGHNT and CDR2 is YYREEE in the germline V gene (reference sequence). CDR3 length equals 14 residues. V trimming: 4 bases; J trimming: 3 bases; junction bases outside the gene matches: 2. For the CDR3, the DNA is TGTGCCAGCAGCCCGGGACAGGCTAATGAAAAACTGTTTTTT. Translation: CASSPGQANEKLFF.

This clone was observed once. This chain uses TRBV5-1 with TRBJ2-3, with 11 bases fitting TRBD2. J lost 1 base, V lost 3 bases, and 7 bases had no gene match. Germline CDR1 SGHRS, CDR2 YFSETQ. CDR3 size: 17 residues. CDR3 sequence reads: CASSYTGTSGRTDTQYF. In DNA form, the CDR3 reads TGCGCCAGCAGCTACACCGGGACTAGCGGTCGCACAGATACGCAGTATTTT. The entire variable domain, with the rest obtained from reference TRBV5-1 and TRBJ2-3, is as follows: KAGVTQTPRYLIKTRGQQVTLSCSPISGHRSVSWYQQTPGQGLQFLFEYFSETQRNKGNFPGRFSGRQFSNSRSEMNVSTLELGDSALYLCASSYTGTSGRTDTQYFGPGTRLTVL.

The chain joins TRBV4-3 to TRBJ2-3; 11 bases fit TRBD2. CDR3 length: 19 amino acids. Germline assignment: CDR1 LGHNA and CDR2 YSLEER. V dropped 1 base and J dropped 1; count of bases not matched to a gene: 10. CDR3 DNA sequence: TGCGCCAGCAGCCAAGCTCGTCTAGCGGGAGGTCTAGGCACAGATACGCAGTATTTT. Translating gives CASSQARLAGGLGTDTQYF.

The rearrangement links TRBV5-1 to TRBJ2-1; 10 nucleotides line up with TRBD2. There are 15 residues in the CDR3. J was trimmed by 4 bases and V by 5 bases; bases with no gene match: 6. The germline V gene has CDR1 SGHRS and CDR2 YFSETQ. CDR3: CASSPQRGGYNEQFF. The CDR3 DNA reads TGCGCCAGCAGTCCCCAGCGGGGGGGATACAATGAGCAGTTCTTC.

CDR3 nucleotide sequence: TGTGCCACAGGACAGAACACTGAAGCTTTCTTT. Amino acid sequence: CATGQNTEAFF. The gene calls are TRBV5-4 and TRBJ1-1; possible D gene TRBD1, 5 bases. Germline lookup yields CDR1 SGHNT and CDR2 YYREEE (reference sequence). Trimming took 9 bases from V and 1 from J, leaving 7 bases between them. The CDR3 has 11 amino acids.

This clone has just a few counts. This chain uses TRBV9 with TRBJ2-7; 9 nucleotides align to TRBD2. This CDR3 is built from 14 residues. Per germline, CDR1 SGDLS and CDR2 YYNGEE. The junction had 4 bases not matched to a gene; V was cut back by 0 bases and J by 6 bases. CDR3 amino acids: CASSVEGLAGEQYF. CDR3 nucleotide sequence: TGTGCCAGCAGCGTAGAGGGACTAGCTGGCGAGCAGTACTTC.

Only a few counts were recorded for this clone. The chain carries TRBV6-2 or TRBV6-3 and TRBJ2-1, with 8 bases lining up with TRBD2. The length of the CDR3 is 14 residues. Losses at the gene ends were 5 bases for V and 7 bases for J; bases not matched to a gene: 7. Germline loops: CDR1 MNHEY, CDR2 SVGEGT. The DNA for the CDR3 is TGTGCCAGCAGTAGCGGGGGCCCAACGAATGAGCAGTTCTTC. This encodes CASSSGGPTNEQFF.

The chain combines TRBV7-2 with TRBJ1-6; 9 bases are shared with TRBD1. The junction had 3 bases not matched to a gene; V was cut back by 5 bases and J by 7 bases. The CDR3 is 14 amino acids. The germline gives CDR1 SGHTA, CDR2 FQGNSA. The CDR3 coding sequence is TGTGCCAGCAGCCCTACAGGGGGCAATTCACCCCTCCACTTT. Encoded protein: CASSPTGGNSPLHF. The full variable domain, with the rest looked up from reference TRBV7-2 and TRBJ1-6, is GAGVSQSPSNKVTEKGKDVELRCDPISGHTALYWYRQSLGQGLEFLIYFQGNSAPDKSGLPSDRFSAERTGGSVSTLTIQRTQQEDSAVYLCASSPTGGNSPLHFGNGTRLTVT.

The chain carries TRBV7-2 and TRBJ2-3; no clear D gene. CDR3 length equals 14 residues. Germline values: CDR1 SGHTA, CDR2 FQGNSA. Trimming took off 5 bases at V and 0 bases at J, with 9 bases between the two ends. This CDR3 reads CASSRDWSTDTQYF. Written as DNA, the CDR3 is TGTGCCAGCAGCCGCGACTGGAGCACAGATACGCAGTATTTT.

With regard to this clone: One end of the junction does not line up with germline, which may come from a read error. J is TRBJ2-7 and V is TRBV7-7, with 11 bases aligning to TRBD2. Germline CDR1 and CDR2: SSHAT and FNYEAQ (reference sequence). The CDR3 is 14 amino acids. The DNA for the CDR3 is TGTGCTAGCAGCTTAGGTGGACTAGCGGGCGAGCAGTACTTC. It encodes CASSLGGLAGEQYF.

DNA for the CDR3: TGTGCCACCAGCAGAGGACAGGGGGCGCGAAATAGCAATCAGCCCCAGCATTTT. It specifies CATSRGQGARNSNQPQHF. V is TRBV15 and J is TRBJ1-5; 10 bases are a match to TRBD1. The CDR3 length is 18 residues. CDR1 is LNHNV and CDR2 is YYDKDF in the germline V gene (reference sequence). V gave up 1 base and J gave up 0 bases; unmatched junction bases: 6.

About this clone: Its ends do not fully match the called genes, so a read error is possible. The chain's CDR3 is CASSLGGLAGESAGF. DNA for the CDR3: TGTGCCAGCAGCTTAGGGGGACTAGCGGGAGAGTCAGCGGGTTTC. The V and J genes are TRBV7-9 and TRBJ2-7, with 14 bases matching TRBD2. The length of the CDR3 is 15 residues. Germline V gene data show CDR1 as SEHNR and CDR2 as FQNEAQ (reference sequence).

The J gene is TRBJ2-1, the V gene TRBV19; 9 bases fit TRBD2. The CDR3 sequence is 16 residues long. From germline, CDR1 is LNHDA and CDR2 SQIVND (reference sequence). Trimming at V came to 5 bases and at J to 4 bases, leaving 9 bases not matched to a gene. The CDR3 here is CASSLSLAGSYNEQFF. In DNA form, the CDR3 reads TGTGCCAGTAGTCTTAGCCTAGCGGGGTCTTACAATGAGCAGTTCTTC. Full variable domain (missing parts from reference TRBV19 and TRBJ2-1): DGGITQSPKYLFRKEGQNVTLSCEQNLNHDAMYWYRQDPGQGLRLIYYSQIVNDFQKGDIAEGYSVSREKKESFPLTVTSAQKNPTAFYLCASSLSLAGSYNEQFFGPGTRLTVL.

This sequence joins TRBV5-1 and TRBJ1-1; the match to TRBD1 covers 9 bases. The CDR3 covers 13 residues. Germline trimming cut 4 bases from V and 7 bases from J; bases unmatched to any gene: 5. Germline values: CDR1 SGHRS, CDR2 YFSETQ. The CDR3 region has the DNA TGCGCCAGCAGCCCACAGGGGGCAGGTGAAGCTTTCTTT. Translation gives CASSPQGAGEAFF.

In its sample, this clone was seen a few times. The chain couples TRBV19 to TRBJ1-6; D is ambiguous. V was cut by 7 bases and J by 7 bases, with 17 bases left in between. Germline CDR1 is LNHDA and CDR2 is SQIVND (reference sequence). The CDR3 loop spans 15 amino acids. CDR3 protein: CASTQVGRVNSPLHF. CDR3 nucleotides: TGTGCCAGTACCCAGGTAGGGAGAGTAAATTCACCCCTCCACTTT.

The rearrangement uses TRBV18 and TRBJ1-3; D unresolved. The CDR3 has 16 amino acids. CDR1 KGHSH and CDR2 LQKENI come from the germline V gene. Trimming shortened V by 6 bases and J by 0 bases, and 15 bases separated the two germline ends. The CDR3 here is CASSLGSGSSGNTIYF. CDR3 DNA: TGTGCCAGCTCCCTCGGGTCGGGTTCCTCTGGAAACACCATATATTTT.

The V call is TRBV14, the J call TRBJ1-3; 7 positions agree with TRBD1. The CDR3 is 15 amino acids. Looked up from germline, CDR1 is SGHDN and CDR2 is FVKESK. Losses at the gene ends were 4 bases for V and 4 bases for J; bases not matched to a gene: 7. CDR3 DNA: TGTGCCAGCAGCCGACAGGGATCTAGAGGAAACACCATATATTTT. It codes for CASSRQGSRGNTIYF.

This chain links TRBV28 with TRBJ1-2; D is possibly TRBD1 (6 bases). V shed 5 bases and J shed 4 bases, with 14 bases lying between them. The germline gives CDR1 MDHEN, CDR2 SYDVKM. The CDR3 has 14 residues. In nucleotides, the CDR3 is TGTGCCAGCAGTCAGGGGCATTCTTCCTATGGCTACACCTTC. It yields the protein CASSQGHSSYGYTF.

The rearrangement uses TRBV10-3 and TRBJ2-1, with 8 bases that match TRBD2. V lost 4 bases, J lost 0 bases, and 2 bases stayed unmatched. CDR3 length equals 15 residues. The V gene's germline CDR1 is ENHRY and CDR2 SYGVKD. CDR3 residues: CAISAGGSSYNEQFF. The CDR3 coding sequence is TGTGCCATCAGTGCGGGGGGGAGCTCCTACAATGAGCAGTTCTTC.

The chain links TRBV6-1 to TRBJ2-3; weak D call: TRBD1 (6 bases). The germline CDR1 and CDR2 sequences are MNHNS and SASEGT. CDR3 size: 15 residues. V lost 2 bases to trimming and J lost 2 bases, with 11 bases between them. In DNA form, the CDR3 reads TGTGCCAGCAGTGAACCACGGGACAACACAGATACGCAGTATTTT. Translating it yields CASSEPRDNTDTQYF.

The rearrangement uses TRBV24-1 and TRBJ1-2; D gene ambiguous. Germline lookup yields CDR1 KGHDR and CDR2 SFDVKD. The CDR3 has 16 residues. V lost 4 bases and J lost 5, with 19 bases in between. Here the CDR3 reads CATSEDYSEEGYGYTF. In DNA, the CDR3 is TGTGCCACCAGTGAAGACTACAGTGAGGAAGGGTATGGCTACACCTTC.

Points on this clone: At the DNA level, this CDR3 is encoded by other sequences in the same sample as well. The chain carries TRBV6-5 and TRBJ2-7; D perhaps matches TRBD1 (8 bases). V shed 0 bases and J shed 4 bases, with 13 bases lying between them. The CDR3 totals 15 residues. The V gene's germline CDR1 is MNHEY and CDR2 SVGAGI. The CDR3 region has the DNA TGTGCCAGCAGTTACTCCGACAGGGGAGGGTACGAGCAGTACTTC. Protein product: CASSYSDRGGYEQYF.

The J gene is TRBJ2-3, the V gene TRBV7-9; D might be TRBD1 (6 bases). The CDR3 extends over 13 amino acids. Trimming stripped 3 bases from V and 6 bases from J, with 10 bases between. Germline loops: CDR1 SEHNR, CDR2 FQNEAQ (reference sequence). This CDR3 is CASSLGAVDTQYF. CDR3 nucleotides: TGTGCCAGCAGCTTGGGGGCCGTGGATACGCAGTATTTT.

The chain combines TRBV7-2 with TRBJ2-7, with TRBD1 matching 7 bases. The junction had 8 bases not matched to a gene; V was cut back by 6 bases and J by 3 bases. This CDR3 is built from 14 residues. CDR1 and CDR2 from the germline V gene are SGHTA and FQGNSA. The chain's CDR3 is CASSFRGTVYEQYF. CDR3 nucleotide sequence: TGTGCCAGCAGTTTTAGAGGGACAGTCTACGAGCAGTACTTC.

The chain combines TRBV19 with TRBJ1-2; possibly TRBD1 for D (5 bases). Germline V lookup: CDR1 LNHDA, CDR2 SQIVND (reference sequence). Deletions cut 5 bases from V and 3 bases from J, with 22 bases between. The CDR3 has 17 amino acids. For the CDR3, the DNA is TGTGCCAGTAGTCCCTTCGGGGGACGGGCGAGGGACTATGGCTACACCTTC. Amino acid sequence: CASSPFGGRARDYGYTF.

The chain uses TRBV7-2 and TRBJ1-5; D possibly corresponds to TRBD1 (6 bases). CDR3 length: 17 amino acids. V was pared by 4 bases and J by 3 bases, with 19 bases between. The germline CDR1 and CDR2 sequences are SGHTA and FQGNSA. CDR3 coding DNA: TGTGCCAGCAGCTCAGGACGGGCTGAGGGGGTCAATCAGCCCCAGCATTTT. As protein: CASSSGRAEGVNQPQHF. The full variable domain, completed using reference TRBV7-2 and TRBJ1-5, is GAGVSQSPSNKVTEKGKDVELRCDPISGHTALYWYRQSLGQGLEFLIYFQGNSAPDKSGLPSDRFSAERTGGSVSTLTIQRTQQEDSAVYLCASSSGRAEGVNQPQHFGDGTRLSIL.

The chain uses TRBV19 and TRBJ1-2; D remains unclear. Germline V lookup: CDR1 LNHDA, CDR2 SQIVND (reference sequence). CDR3 length: 14 amino acids. Trimming left V 5 bases short and J 8 bases short, with 18 bases between. CDR3 DNA sequence: TGTGCCAGTAGTCCCCGAAGGACTAGCGGGGGCTACACCTTC. Residues: CASSPRRTSGGYTF.

The chain is built from TRBV7-2 and TRBJ1-6; tentatively, D is TRBD1 (6 bases). This CDR3 region has 14 residues. The V gene lost 7 bases and the J gene lost 7 bases, with 14 bases spanning the gap. The germline V gene has CDR1 SGHTA and CDR2 FQGNSA. The CDR3 DNA reads TGTGCCAGCACCCCCGGGACACAAAATTCACCCCTCCACTTT. Its translation: CASTPGTQNSPLHF.

The chain carries TRBV7-2 and TRBJ1-1, with a weak D call TRBD1 (6 bases). Trimming took 3 bases from V and 6 from J, leaving 14 bases between them. Germline-derived CDR1 and CDR2 are SGHTA and FQGNSA. The CDR3 spans 14 residues. DNA of the CDR3: TGTGCCAGCAGCTTGGGTTTTCAGGGGTCTGAAGCTTTCTTT. Its translation: CASSLGFQGSEAFF.